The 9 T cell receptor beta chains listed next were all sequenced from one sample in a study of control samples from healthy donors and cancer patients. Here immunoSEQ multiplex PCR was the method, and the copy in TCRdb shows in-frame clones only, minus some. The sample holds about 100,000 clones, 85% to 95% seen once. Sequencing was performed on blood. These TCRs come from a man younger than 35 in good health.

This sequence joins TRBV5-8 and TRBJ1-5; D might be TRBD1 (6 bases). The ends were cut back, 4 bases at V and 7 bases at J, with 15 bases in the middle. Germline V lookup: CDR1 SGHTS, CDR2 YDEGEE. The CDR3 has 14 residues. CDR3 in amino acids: CASSHTGGWQPQHF. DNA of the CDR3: TGTGCCAGCAGCCATACGGGGGGCTGGCAGCCCCAGCATTTT.

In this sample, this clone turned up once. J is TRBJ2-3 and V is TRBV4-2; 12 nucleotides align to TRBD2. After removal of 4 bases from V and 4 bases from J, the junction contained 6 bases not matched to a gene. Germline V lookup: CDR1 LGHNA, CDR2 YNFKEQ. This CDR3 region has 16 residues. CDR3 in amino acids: CASSRGLAGRADTQYF. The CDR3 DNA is TGTGCCAGCAGCCGCGGACTAGCGGGGAGGGCAGATACGCAGTATTTT.

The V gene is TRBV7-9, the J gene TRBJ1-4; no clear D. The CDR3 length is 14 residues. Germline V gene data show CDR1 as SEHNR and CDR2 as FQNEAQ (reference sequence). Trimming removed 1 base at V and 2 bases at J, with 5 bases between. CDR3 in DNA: TGTGCCAGCAGCTTAGTACAGACTAATGAAAAACTGTTTTTT. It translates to CASSLVQTNEKLFF.

CDR3 nucleotides: TGTGCCAGCAGTTACTCGCCGGGCCAGAATCAGCCCCAGCATTTT. Residues: CASSYSPGQNQPQHF. The chain has TRBV6-5 and TRBJ1-5; the D is unclear. Germline V gene lookup returns CDR1 MNHEY and CDR2 SVGAGI. Deletions cut 0 bases from V and 4 bases from J, with 10 bases between. The CDR3 is made up of 15 amino acids.

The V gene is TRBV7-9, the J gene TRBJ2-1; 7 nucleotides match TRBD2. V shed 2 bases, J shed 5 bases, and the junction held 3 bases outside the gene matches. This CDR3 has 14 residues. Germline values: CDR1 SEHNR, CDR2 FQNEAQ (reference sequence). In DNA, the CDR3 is TGTGCCAGCAGCTTATCGGCGGGGGACAATGAGCAGTTCTTC. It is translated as CASSLSAGDNEQFF.

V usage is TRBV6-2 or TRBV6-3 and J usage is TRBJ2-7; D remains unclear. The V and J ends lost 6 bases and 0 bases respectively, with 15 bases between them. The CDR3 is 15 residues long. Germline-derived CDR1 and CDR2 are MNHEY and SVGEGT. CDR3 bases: TGTGCCAGCAGATACCGACGGACCACCTCCTACGAGCAGTACTTC. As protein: CASRYRRTTSYEQYF.

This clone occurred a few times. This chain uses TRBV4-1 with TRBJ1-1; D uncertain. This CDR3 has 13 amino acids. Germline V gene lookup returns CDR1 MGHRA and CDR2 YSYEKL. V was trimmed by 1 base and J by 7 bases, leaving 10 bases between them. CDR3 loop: CASSQVGGNEAFF. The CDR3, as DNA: TGCGCCAGCAGCCAAGTTGGAGGGAATGAAGCTTTCTTT.

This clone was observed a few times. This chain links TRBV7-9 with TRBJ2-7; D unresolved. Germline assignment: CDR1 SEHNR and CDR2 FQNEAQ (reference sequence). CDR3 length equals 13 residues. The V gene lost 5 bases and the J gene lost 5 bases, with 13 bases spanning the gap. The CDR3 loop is CASSPGSRHEQYF. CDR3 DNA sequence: TGTGCCAGCAGCCCTGGCAGTCGCCACGAGCAGTACTTC.

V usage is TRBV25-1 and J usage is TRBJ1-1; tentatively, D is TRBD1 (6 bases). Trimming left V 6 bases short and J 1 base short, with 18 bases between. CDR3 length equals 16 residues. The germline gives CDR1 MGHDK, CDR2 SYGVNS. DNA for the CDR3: TGTGCCAGCAGAGGACCAGGGGCCTCAAAGAACACTGAAGCTTTCTTT. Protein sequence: CASRGPGASKNTEAFF.